This TCR beta chain appears in the sequencing data of a study of OX40 agonist ivuxolimab in advanced cancers. The CDR3 has 14 residues. Germline V CDR1 and CDR2: MNHEY, SMNVEV (reference sequence). The ends lost 2 bases at V and 5 bases at J; junction bases unmatched: 5. TCRdb keeps only in-frame clones here, not all; method: immunoSEQ multiplex PCR. The table lists approximately 79,000 clones, around 92% of them singletons, with 7% to 9.5% in the top ten. The sample consisted of CD4+ or CD8+ T cells sorted from blood, taken in a trial of the OX40 agonist ivuxolimab. The chain recombines TRBV27 with TRBJ2-5; 7 bases are a match to TRBD1. The clonotype originates from an adult with an advanced solid tumor such as melanoma, head and neck, liver or kidney cancer. This chain's CDR3 is CASSLEGAPETQYF. The CDR3 DNA reads TGTGCCAGCAGTTTAGAGGGGGCCCCGGAGACCCAGTACTTC.